Listed below are T cell receptor beta chains from one sample, sequenced in a study of blood T cell repertoires in COVID-19. Libraries were prepared by immunoSEQ multiplex PCR; TCRdb keeps only in-frame clonotypes and omits some of them. The data show about 230,000 clones, approximately 80% seen once. Sequenced input: peripheral blood. The receptors here all came from a woman of 80 years or more with COVID-19, enrolled during active disease. Both conserved end residues are part of each CDR3. D genes are given only for firm matches. A row's size may be missing; if present it is once, few, many or a size class.

d_call: NA; v_call: TRBV19; j_call: TRBJ2-2; clone_size: NA; cdr3_aa: CASIRWQGGTGELFF; cdr3_nt: TGTGCCAGTATTAGGTGGCAGGGCGGCACCGGGGAGCTGTTTTTT
d_call: TRBD1; v_call: TRBV5-1; j_call: TRBJ2-5; clone_size: NA; cdr3_aa: CASSQGQGGGGLKETQYF; cdr3_nt: TGCGCCAGCAGCCAGGGACAGGGTGGAGGAGGGTTGAAAGAGACCCAGTACTTC
d_call: NA; v_call: TRBV6-5; j_call: TRBJ2-5; clone_size: NA; cdr3_aa: CASSYSLWTQYF; cdr3_nt: TGTGCCAGCAGTTACTCCCTTTGGACCCAGTACTTC
d_call: NA; v_call: TRBV14; j_call: TRBJ2-3; clone_size: NA; cdr3_aa: CASSSGLVRRYTQYF; cdr3_nt: TGTGCCAGCAGCTCAGGGCTAGTACGGCGTTATACGCAGTATTTT
d_call: NA; v_call: TRBV27; j_call: TRBJ1-1; clone_size: NA; cdr3_aa: CASSVTGKLTEAFF; cdr3_nt: TGTGCCAGCAGCGTTACAGGGAAACTCACTGAAGCTTTCTTT
d_call: NA; v_call: TRBV11-1; j_call: TRBJ2-3; clone_size: NA; cdr3_aa: CASSLFIVPYGDTQYF; cdr3_nt: TGTGCCAGCAGCTTATTTATAGTACCGTACGGAGATACGCAGTATTTT
d_call: NA; v_call: TRBV7-9; j_call: TRBJ1-1; clone_size: NA; cdr3_aa: CASSLGHKGQNTEAFF; cdr3_nt: TGTGCCAGCAGCTTAGGTCATAAGGGGCAGAACACTGAAGCTTTCTTT
d_call: TRBD1; v_call: TRBV6-6; j_call: TRBJ2-1; clone_size: NA; cdr3_aa: CASSYSIQGANEQFF; cdr3_nt: TGTGCCAGCAGTTACTCGATACAGGGGGCAAATGAGCAGTTCTTC
d_call: TRBD1; v_call: TRBV5-1; j_call: TRBJ1-2; clone_size: NA; cdr3_aa: CASSLGTLTGTGDGYTF; cdr3_nt: TGCGCCAGCAGCTTGGGAACTCTCACCGGGACAGGGGACGGCTACACCTTC
d_call: NA; v_call: TRBV11-2; j_call: TRBJ1-2; clone_size: NA; cdr3_aa: CASSPGGAPGGYTF; cdr3_nt: TGTGCCAGCAGCCCCGGGGGGGCCCCCGGAGGCTACACCTTC
d_call: NA; v_call: TRBV15; j_call: TRBJ2-3; clone_size: NA; cdr3_aa: CATSTGAGTDTQYF; cdr3_nt: TGTGCCACCAGTACGGGAGCTGGAACAGATACGCAGTATTTT
d_call: TRBD2; v_call: TRBV6-1; j_call: TRBJ2-3; clone_size: NA; cdr3_aa: CASSALPSGSTDTQYF; cdr3_nt: TGTGCCAGCAGTGCCCTCCCTAGCGGGAGCACAGATACGCAGTATTTT
d_call: NA; v_call: TRBV7-9; j_call: TRBJ2-7; clone_size: few; cdr3_aa: CASSLAHSYEQYF; cdr3_nt: TGTGCCAGCAGCTTAGCACATTCCTACGAGCAGTACTTC
d_call: NA; v_call: TRBV18; j_call: TRBJ1-2; clone_size: NA; cdr3_aa: CASSPPSWYGYTF; cdr3_nt: TGTGCCAGCTCACCACCCAGTTGGTATGGCTACACCTTC